One and the same sample provided the 21 T cell receptor beta chains below, sequenced in a study of CD8+ T cells in alopecia areata. Following extraction, RNA underwent reverse transcription to cDNA, which served as the sequencing template. Here immunoSEQ multiplex PCR was the method, and the copy in TCRdb shows in-frame clones only, minus some. The table records more than 200,000 clones, roughly two thirds of them present only once. Source: CD4+ T cells sorted from blood, taken at week 0. These receptors were collected from a human donor with alopecia areata.

This clone was observed a single time. The rearrangement joins TRBV4-1 to TRBJ2-4; the D gene is possibly TRBD1 (6 bases). Germline V CDR1 and CDR2: MGHRA, YSYEKL. V was cut by 1 base and J by 2 bases, with 12 bases left in between. This CDR3 contains 16 residues. CDR3 loop: CASSQVGRGSKNIQYF. The CDR3 nucleotides read TGCGCCAGCAGCCAAGTTGGTAGGGGGTCCAAAAACATTCAGTACTTC.

The chain combines TRBV15 with TRBJ2-6, with 7 bases aligning to TRBD2. CDR3 size: 17 residues. Germline V gene data show CDR1 as LNHNV and CDR2 as YYDKDF (reference sequence). V gave up 3 bases and J gave up 1 base; unmatched junction bases: 6. CDR3 nucleotide sequence: TGTGCCACCAGCAGTGGCAGGGAGGGATCTGGGGCCAACGTCCTGACTTTC. Protein sequence: CATSSGREGSGANVLTF. Filled out from reference TRBV15 and TRBJ2-6, the complete variable domain reads DAMVIQNPRYQVTQFGKPVTLSCSQTLNHNVMYWYQQKSSQAPKLLFHYYDKDFNNEADTPDNFQSRRPNTSFCFLDIRSPGLGDTAMYLCATSSGREGSGANVLTFGAGSRLTVL.

The J gene is TRBJ2-3, the V gene TRBV29-1, with 9 bases lining up with TRBD2. Germline trimming cut 7 bases from V and 9 bases from J; bases unmatched to any gene: 14. The CDR3 loop spans 14 amino acids. Germline V gene sequence: CDR1 SQVTM, CDR2 ANQGSEA. The CDR3 spells CSAGGGVAPDTQYF. The CDR3 bases are TGCAGCGCCGGCGGGGGGGTTGCCCCCGACACGCAGTATTTT.

On this clone: Different DNA sequences within this sample yield the same CDR3. The chain links TRBV30 to TRBJ1-1, with D hard to call. The V and J ends lost 0 bases and 2 bases respectively, with 7 bases between them. The germline gives CDR1 GTSNPN, CDR2 SVGIG (reference sequence). The CDR3 sequence is 13 residues long. CDR3 amino acids: CAWSVKGNTEAFF. Written as DNA, the CDR3 is TGTGCCTGGAGTGTGAAGGGAAACACTGAAGCTTTCTTT.

On this clone: At one of its ends the junction is not consistent with the germline gene, which may arise from a read error. The chain links TRBV30 to TRBJ2-1; D gene unclear. Germline CDR1 reads GTSNPN; CDR2 reads SVGIG (reference sequence). This CDR3 spans 17 amino acids. This CDR3 reads CAWSVVRRSLGINQQFF. The CDR3 bases are TGTGCCTGGAGTGTAGTGCGCCGGTCCCTTGGGATCAATCAGCAGTTCTTC.

This clone was counted a few times. V is TRBV9 and J is TRBJ2-5; D gene ambiguous. The V gene's germline CDR1 is SGDLS and CDR2 YYNGEE. V lost 0 bases to trimming and J lost 5 bases, with 8 bases between them. The CDR3 is made up of 13 amino acids. DNA for the CDR3: TGTGCCAGCAGCGTAGTCTCCGGCGAGACCCAGTACTTC. Amino acids: CASSVVSGETQYF.

This clone has just one count. This rearrangement joins TRBV29-1 to TRBJ2-6; D is undetermined. Trimming pared 5 bases from V and 4 bases from J, leaving 9 bases between. The germline V gene has CDR1 SQVTM and CDR2 ANQGSEA. This CDR3 contains 13 residues. The DNA for the CDR3 is TGCAGCGTTAGTTCGGCCGGGGCCAACGTCCTGACTTTC. Translating gives CSVSSAGANVLTF. Full variable domain (rest looked up from reference TRBV29-1 and TRBJ2-6): SAVISQKPSRDICQRGTSLTIQCQVDSQVTMMFWYRQQPGQSLTLIATANQGSEATYESGFVIDKFPISRPNLTFSTLTVSNMSPEDSSIYLCSVSSAGANVLTFGAGSRLTVL.

The chain links TRBV9 to TRBJ2-2, with D possibly being TRBD1 (5 bases). Germline assignment: CDR1 SGDLS and CDR2 YYNGEE. This CDR3 comprises 14 residues. The V end lost 0 bases, the J end lost 3 bases, and 6 bases lay between the germline ends. In DNA form, the CDR3 reads TGTGCCAGCAGCGTAGGGGGCCACACCGGGGAGCTGTTTTTT. Its protein product is CASSVGGHTGELFF.

The rearrangement uses TRBV29-1 and TRBJ1-1, with 10 bases matching TRBD1. Germline-derived CDR1 and CDR2 are SQVTM and ANQGSEA. V lost 7 bases and J lost 3; bases outside the gene matches: 5. CDR3 length equals 13 residues. The CDR3 protein is CSGRDRGDTEAFF. For the CDR3, the DNA is TGCAGCGGGCGGGACAGGGGTGACACTGAAGCTTTCTTT.

This clone was counted a single time. The V call is TRBV29-1, the J call TRBJ2-3; a weak D match, TRBD2 (6 bases). V shed 4 bases and J shed 5 bases, with 10 bases lying between them. The V gene's germline CDR1 is SQVTM and CDR2 ANQGSEA. CDR3 length: 12 residues. The CDR3 loop is CSVVEGIDTQYF. The CDR3, as DNA: TGCAGCGTTGTGGAGGGGATAGATACGCAGTATTTT.

The V gene is TRBV15, the J gene TRBJ2-7; D not certain. This CDR3 spans 15 amino acids. Germline-derived CDR1 and CDR2 are LNHNV and YYDKDF (reference sequence). The ends were cut back, 0 bases at V and 4 bases at J, with 13 bases in the middle. Written as DNA, the CDR3 is TGTGCCACCAGCAGAGATCCGGGTACGGCGTACGAGCAGTACTTC. Its translation: CATSRDPGTAYEQYF.

Points on this clone: Different DNA sequences within this sample yield the same CDR3. CDR3 bases: TGTGCCTGGAGTGTACCCGGTTCTTACGAGCAGTACTTC. Translation: CAWSVPGSYEQYF. The genes are TRBV30 and TRBJ2-7; the D is unclear. CDR1 and CDR2 from the germline V gene are GTSNPN and SVGIG (reference sequence). V gave up 0 bases and J gave up 4 bases, with 10 bases separating them. The CDR3 extends over 13 amino acids.

This chain connects TRBV5-1 to TRBJ2-2, with 7 bases aligning to TRBD1. V shed 8 bases, J shed 4 bases, and the junction held 5 bases outside the gene matches. Germline loops: CDR1 SGHRS, CDR2 YFSETQ. This CDR3 contains 13 residues. The CDR3 reads CASSTGPTGELFF. DNA of the CDR3: TGCGCCAGTTCGACAGGGCCCACCGGGGAGCTGTTTTTT.

The chain couples TRBV30 to TRBJ1-1; the D gene is possibly TRBD1 (5 bases). The germline V and J ends were trimmed by 4 bases and 0 bases, with 9 bases remaining between them. This CDR3 comprises 13 residues. Germline V CDR1 and CDR2: GTSNPN, SVGIG (reference sequence). The CDR3 sequence is CAWMGLLNTEAFF. The DNA for the CDR3 is TGTGCCTGGATGGGGCTTCTGAACACTGAAGCTTTCTTT. The whole variable domain, remainder taken from reference TRBV30 and TRBJ1-1, is SQTIHQWPATLVQPVGSPLSLECTVEGTSNPNLYWYRQAAGRGLQLLFYSVGIGQISSEVPQNLSASRPQDRQFILSSKKLLLSDSGFYLCAWMGLLNTEAFFGQGTRLTVV.

This sequence joins TRBV5-1 and TRBJ2-5; 11 bases fit TRBD2. Germline V gene lookup returns CDR1 SGHRS and CDR2 YFSETQ. Losses at the gene ends were 4 bases for V and 4 bases for J; bases not matched to a gene: 9. The CDR3 covers 16 residues. The CDR3 region has the DNA TGCGCCAGCAGCCCCAATAGCGGGGGGGCCTCAGAGACCCAGTACTTC. Encoded protein: CASSPNSGGASETQYF.

This clone was picked up a small number of times. This sequence joins TRBV4-1 and TRBJ2-5, with 7 bases that match TRBD1. This CDR3 contains 13 residues. The V gene's germline CDR1 is MGHRA and CDR2 YSYEKL. V lost 0 bases to trimming and J lost 5 bases; unmatched junction nucleotides: 0. Here the CDR3 reads CASSQETGETQYF. DNA for the CDR3: TGCGCCAGCAGCCAAGAGACAGGGGAGACCCAGTACTTC.

The chain combines TRBV29-1 with TRBJ2-2; 7 nucleotides align to TRBD2. CDR1 and CDR2 (germline): SQVTM, ANQGSEA. With V trimmed by 1 base and J by 7 bases, 0 bases remained unmatched. This CDR3 comprises 12 residues. The CDR3 DNA reads as TGCAGCGTTGAAGGGGAGGGCGGGGAGCTGTTTTTT. As protein: CSVEGEGGELFF.

This chain links TRBV30 with TRBJ1-2; the D gene is possibly TRBD1 (5 bases). CDR1 GTSNPN and CDR2 SVGIG come from the germline V gene (reference sequence). V lost 5 bases and J 2 bases, leaving 30 bases between the germline ends. This CDR3 region has 19 residues. The CDR3 nucleotides are TGTGCCTGGGCCGGGGCGTTGGTGGGCGCATCGCCTGCGAACTATGGCTACACCTTC. Translated: CAWAGALVGASPANYGYTF. The full variable domain, with the rest looked up from reference TRBV30 and TRBJ1-2, is SQTIHQWPATLVQPVGSPLSLECTVEGTSNPNLYWYRQAAGRGLQLLFYSVGIGQISSEVPQNLSASRPQDRQFILSSKKLLLSDSGFYLCAWAGALVGASPANYGYTFGSGTRLTVV.

The J gene is TRBJ2-5, the V gene TRBV30, with TRBD1 matching over 11 bases. The CDR3 runs to 15 residues. CDR1 and CDR2 from the germline V gene are GTSNPN and SVGIG (reference sequence). Trimming at V came to 0 bases and at J to 2 bases, leaving 2 bases not matched to a gene. The CDR3 nucleotides read TGTGCCTGGAGTGTCTGGGACAGGGGGCAAGAGACCCAGTACTTC. Amino acids: CAWSVWDRGQETQYF.

In regard to this clone: At the DNA level, this CDR3 is encoded by other sequences in the same sample as well. The rearrangement joins TRBV5-1 to TRBJ2-5, with D unclear. Deletions cut 2 bases from V and 2 bases from J, with 1 base between. This CDR3 has 11 amino acids. Germline V gene data show CDR1 as SGHRS and CDR2 as YFSETQ. In DNA form, the CDR3 reads TGCGCCAGCAGCTTTCAAGAGACCCAGTACTTC. Protein product: CASSFQETQYF.

CDR3 DNA sequence: TGTGCCAGCAGTTTGACCCGGGGCCCCAATGAGCAGTTCTTC. Translating it yields CASSLTRGPNEQFF. The chain carries TRBV27 and TRBJ2-1; either TRBD1 or TRBD2 may fit D (5 bases each). Germline V gives CDR1 MNHEY, CDR2 SMNVEV (reference sequence). Trimming removed 3 bases from V and 6 bases from J, with 12 bases in between. The CDR3 consists of 14 residues.